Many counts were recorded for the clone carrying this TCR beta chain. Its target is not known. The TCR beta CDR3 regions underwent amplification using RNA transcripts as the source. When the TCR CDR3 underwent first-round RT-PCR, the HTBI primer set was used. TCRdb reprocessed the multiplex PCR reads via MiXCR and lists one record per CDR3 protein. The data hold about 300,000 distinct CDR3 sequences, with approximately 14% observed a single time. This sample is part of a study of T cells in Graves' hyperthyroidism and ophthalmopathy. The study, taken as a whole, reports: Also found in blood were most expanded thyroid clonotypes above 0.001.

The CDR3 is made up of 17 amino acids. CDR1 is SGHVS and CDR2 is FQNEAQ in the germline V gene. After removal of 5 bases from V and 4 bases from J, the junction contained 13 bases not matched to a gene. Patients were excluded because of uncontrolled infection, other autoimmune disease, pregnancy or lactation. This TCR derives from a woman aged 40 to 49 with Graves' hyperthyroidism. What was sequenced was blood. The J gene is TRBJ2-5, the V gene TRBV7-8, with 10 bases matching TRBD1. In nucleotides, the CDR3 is TGTGCCAGCAGCCTCCTCAGGGGACAGGGGTCTGTAGAGACCCAGTACTTC. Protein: CASSLLRGQGSVETQYF.